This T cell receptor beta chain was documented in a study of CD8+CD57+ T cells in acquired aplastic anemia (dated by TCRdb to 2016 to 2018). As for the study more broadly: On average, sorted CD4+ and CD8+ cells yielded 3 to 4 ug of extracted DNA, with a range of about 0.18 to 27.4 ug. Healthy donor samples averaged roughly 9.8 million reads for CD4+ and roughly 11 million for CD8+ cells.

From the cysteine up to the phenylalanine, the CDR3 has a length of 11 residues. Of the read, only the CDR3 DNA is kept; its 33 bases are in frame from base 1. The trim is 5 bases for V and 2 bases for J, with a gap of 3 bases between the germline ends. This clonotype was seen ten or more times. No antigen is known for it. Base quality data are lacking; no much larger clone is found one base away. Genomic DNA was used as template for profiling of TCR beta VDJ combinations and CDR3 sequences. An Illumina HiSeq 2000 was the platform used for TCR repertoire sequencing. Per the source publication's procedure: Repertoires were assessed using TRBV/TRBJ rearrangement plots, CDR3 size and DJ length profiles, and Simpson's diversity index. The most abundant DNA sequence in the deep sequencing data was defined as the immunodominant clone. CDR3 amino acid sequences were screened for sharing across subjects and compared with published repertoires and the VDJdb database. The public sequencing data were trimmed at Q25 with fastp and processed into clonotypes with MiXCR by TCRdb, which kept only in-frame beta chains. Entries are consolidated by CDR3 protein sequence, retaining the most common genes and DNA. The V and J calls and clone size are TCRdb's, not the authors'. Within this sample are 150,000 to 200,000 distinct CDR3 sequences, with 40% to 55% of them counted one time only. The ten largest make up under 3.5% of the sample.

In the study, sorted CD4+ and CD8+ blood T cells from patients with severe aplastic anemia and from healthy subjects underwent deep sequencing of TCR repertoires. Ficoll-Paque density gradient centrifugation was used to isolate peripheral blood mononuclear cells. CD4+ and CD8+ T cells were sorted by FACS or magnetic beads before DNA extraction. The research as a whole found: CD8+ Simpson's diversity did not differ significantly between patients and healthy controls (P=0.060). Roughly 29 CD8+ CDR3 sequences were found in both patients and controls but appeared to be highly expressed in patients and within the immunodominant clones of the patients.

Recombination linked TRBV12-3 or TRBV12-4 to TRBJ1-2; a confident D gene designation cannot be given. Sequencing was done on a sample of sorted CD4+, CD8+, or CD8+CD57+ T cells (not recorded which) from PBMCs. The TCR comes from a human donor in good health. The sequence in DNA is TGTGCCAGCAGTGGGAACTATGGCTACACCTTC. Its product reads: CASSGNYGYTF.